This is a list of T cell receptor beta chains from one sample in a study of T-cell reconstitution after alpha-beta-depleted transplantation in children. Each CDR3 protein gets one entry after TCRdb re-called the PCR reads with MiXCR. This repertoire shows about 540,000 distinct CDR3 sequences, approximately 16% found once; its top ten account for about 3.1%. The specimen comprised PBMCs from the stem cell graft donor, sampled from the stem cell graft. The receptors shown here come from a human donor who donated a stem cell graft to a child with acute lymphoblastic leukemia. CDR3s include the opening cysteine and the closing phenylalanine or tryptophan. The D gene is left open where the match is weak. Rows may omit the clone size; those that give it use once, few, many or a size class.

TRBD1	TRBV4-1	TRBJ2-2	-	CASSLFKTGAIGELFF	TGCGCCAGCAGCCTGTTTAAGACAGGGGCTATCGGGGAGCTGTTTTTT
-	TRBV7-9	TRBJ2-5	few	CASSPPRWETQYF	TGTGCCAGCAGCCCACCCCGGTGGGAGACCCAGTACTTC
-	TRBV6-2/TRBV6-3	TRBJ2-1	few	CASSYIAEVNSLKLADEQFF	TGTGCCAGCAGTTACATAGCGGAAGTGAATTCTCTAAAATTGGCCGATGAGCAGTTCTTC
-	TRBV4-1	TRBJ2-7	few	CASSQDADHTYEQYF	TGCGCCAGCAGCCAAGATGCAGACCATACCTACGAGCAGTACTTC
-	TRBV5-1	TRBJ1-1	few	CASSLNVGAATEAFF	TGCGCCAGCAGCTTGAACGTGGGGGCAGCTACTGAAGCTTTCTTT
-	TRBV20-1	TRBJ2-1	-	CSARGLNYNEQFF	TGCAGTGCTAGGGGACTGAACTACAATGAGCAGTTCTTC
TRBD2	TRBV7-6	TRBJ2-3	-	CASSAGLAGGPKDTQYF	TGTGCCAGCAGCGCGGGACTAGCGGGAGGGCCGAAAGATACGCAGTATTTT
-	TRBV10-2	TRBJ2-7	-	CASSESGGTYEQYF	TGCGCCAGCAGTGAGTCGGGAGGCACCTACGAGCAGTACTTC
TRBD1	TRBV5-1	TRBJ2-7	few	CASSIGQEWNEQYF	TGCGCCAGCAGCATTGGACAGGAATGGAACGAGCAGTACTTC
-	TRBV4-1	TRBJ2-1	-	CASSQVGVNEQFF	TGCGCCAGCAGCCAAGTAGGCGTAAATGAGCAGTTCTTC
-	TRBV5-1	TRBJ2-3	few	CASSSTTSTDTQYF	TGCGCCAGCAGCTCAACGACAAGCACAGATACGCAGTATTTT
TRBD2	TRBV20-1	TRBJ2-1	few	CSARAWGGDSYNEQFF	TGCAGTGCTAGGGCCTGGGGGGGAGACTCCTACAATGAGCAGTTCTTC
TRBD2	TRBV6-1	TRBJ2-2	-	CASLFLAGTGELFF	TGTGCCAGCCTGTTCCTAGCGGGCACCGGGGAGCTGTTTTTT
-	TRBV24-1	TRBJ2-1	-	CATSDATENEQFF	TGTGCCACCAGTGACGCTACTGAGAATGAGCAGTTCTTC
TRBD2	TRBV4-1	TRBJ2-5	-	CASSQMGLAGETQYF	TGCGCCAGCAGCCAGATGGGACTAGCGGGAGAGACCCAGTACTTC
-	TRBV6-1	TRBJ1-5	-	CASSEDSGPNQPQHF	TGTGCCAGCAGTGAGGACAGTGGCCCCAATCAGCCCCAGCATTTT
-	TRBV30	TRBJ2-7	-	CAWSVLTASYEQYF	TGTGCCTGGAGTGTACTCACGGCCTCCTACGAGCAGTACTTC
-	TRBV12-3/TRBV12-4	TRBJ1-6	-	CASVGGNWNSPLHF	TGTGCCAGCGTTGGAGGGAATTGGAATTCACCCCTCCACTTT
-	TRBV7-9	TRBJ1-1	-	CASSSYNTEAFF	TGTGCCAGCAGCTCCTACAACACTGAAGCTTTCTTT
-	TRBV7-9	TRBJ1-2	-	CASSLGQGGDGYTF	TGTGCCAGCAGCTTGGGGCAGGGAGGGGATGGCTACACCTTC
-	TRBV12-3/TRBV12-4	TRBJ1-6	few	CAGSTGQNNSPLHF	TGTGCCGGCAGCACTGGACAGAACAATTCACCCCTCCACTTT
-	TRBV20-1	TRBJ2-5	-	CRASIPAGETQYF	TGCCGTGCTAGCATTCCCGCGGGGGAGACCCAGTACTTC
TRBD1	TRBV15	TRBJ1-2	-	CATSSRQGYGYTF	TGTGCCACCAGCAGTAGACAGGGGTATGGCTACACCTTC
TRBD1	TRBV27	TRBJ1-1	-	CASRPWTGAGEAFF	TGTGCCAGCAGGCCCTGGACAGGGGCAGGTGAAGCTTTCTTT
TRBD1	TRBV27	TRBJ1-5	-	CASSRQGTGNQPQHF	TGTGCCAGCAGTCGACAGGGTACGGGCAATCAGCCCCAGCATTTT
-	TRBV29-1	TRBJ2-1	few	CSVEETGPNEQFF	TGCAGCGTTGAAGAAACCGGGCCCAATGAGCAGTTCTTC
-	TRBV5-1	TRBJ2-3	few	CASSLEARGIDTQYF	TGCGCCAGCAGCTTGGAGGCTAGAGGTATAGATACGCAGTATTTT
-	TRBV10-1	TRBJ2-1	-	CASSEYLGSANEQFF	TGCGCCAGCAGTGAGTATTTGGGTTCGGCCAATGAGCAGTTCTTC
TRBD2	TRBV29-1	TRBJ2-3	once	CSVEQLAGYTDAQYF	TGCAGCGTTGAACAACTAGCGGGGTACACAGATGCGCAGTATTTT
-	TRBV27	TRBJ2-7	few	CASSYQNSYEQYF	TGTGCCAGCAGTTATCAGAACAGCTACGAGCAGTACTTC
-	TRBV4-2	TRBJ1-3	few	CASSQDSGSGNTIYF	TGTGCCAGCAGCCAAGACTCAGGCTCTGGAAACACCATATATTTT
-	TRBV10-3	TRBJ2-1	few	CAISEVWGRSSYNEQFF	TGTGCCATCAGTGAGGTGTGGGGGAGGAGCTCCTACAATGAGCAGTTCTTC
TRBD2	TRBV5-1	TRBJ2-2	-	CASSLAGLAGGTGELFF	TGCGCCAGCAGCTTGGCCGGTCTAGCGGGAGGCACCGGGGAGCTGTTTTTT
TRBD2	TRBV9	TRBJ2-2	few	CASGNLAGTGELFF	TGTGCCAGTGGGAATCTAGCGGGAACCGGGGAGCTGTTTTTT
-	TRBV29-1	TRBJ2-7	few	CSATGDYEQYF	TGCAGCGCGACGGGAGACTACGAGCAGTACTTC
TRBD1	TRBV19	TRBJ2-1	-	CASSSRGTGNDEQFF	TGTGCCAGTAGTTCTCGAGGGACAGGGAATGATGAGCAGTTCTTC